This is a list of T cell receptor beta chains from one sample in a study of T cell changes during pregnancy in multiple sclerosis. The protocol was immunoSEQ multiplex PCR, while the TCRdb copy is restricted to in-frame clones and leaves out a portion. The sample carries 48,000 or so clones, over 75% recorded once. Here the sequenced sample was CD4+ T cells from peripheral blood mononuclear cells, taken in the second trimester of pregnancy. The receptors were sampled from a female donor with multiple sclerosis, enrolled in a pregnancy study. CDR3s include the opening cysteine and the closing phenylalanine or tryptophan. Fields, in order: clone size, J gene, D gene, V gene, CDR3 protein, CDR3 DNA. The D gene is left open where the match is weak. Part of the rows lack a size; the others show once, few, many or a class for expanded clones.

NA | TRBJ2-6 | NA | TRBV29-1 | CSVLGGSGANVLTF | TGCAGCGTGCTAGGGGGCTCTGGGGCCAACGTCCTGACTTTC
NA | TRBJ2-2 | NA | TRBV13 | CASSLEGLSRGTGELFF | TGTGCCAGCAGCCTCGAAGGCTTATCGCGCGGCACCGGGGAGCTGTTTTTT
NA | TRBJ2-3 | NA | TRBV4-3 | CASSQDIQRGTDTQYF | TGCGCCAGCAGCCAAGATATCCAGCGGGGCACAGATACGCAGTATTTT
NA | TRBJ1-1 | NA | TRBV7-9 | CASSRSGVNTEAFF | TGTGCCAGCAGCCGATCAGGGGTGAACACTGAAGCTTTCTTT
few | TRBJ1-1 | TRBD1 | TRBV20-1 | CSAGGTVEAFF | TGCAGTGCTGGGGGGACAGTTGAAGCTTTCTTT
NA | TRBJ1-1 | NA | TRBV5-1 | CASSPLTEGTEAFF | TGCGCCAGCAGCCCGCTAACGGAGGGCACTGAAGCTTTCTTT
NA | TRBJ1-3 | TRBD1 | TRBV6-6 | CASSIPTGGLGNTIYF | TGTGCCAGCAGTATACCGACAGGGGGCCTTGGAAACACCATATATTTT
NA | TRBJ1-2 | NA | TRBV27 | CASRPTGIYGYTF | TGTGCCAGCAGGCCGACAGGAATCTATGGCTACACCTTC
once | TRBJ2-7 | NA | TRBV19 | CASSKGDASSYEQYF | TGTGCCAGTAGTAAGGGAGACGCCAGCTCCTACGAGCAGTACTTC
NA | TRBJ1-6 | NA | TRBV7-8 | CASSLAYMDSPLHF | TGTGCCAGCAGCTTAGCGTACATGGATTCACCCCTCCACTTT
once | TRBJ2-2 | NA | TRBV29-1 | CSVEANIHTLYTGELFF | TGCAGCGTTGAAGCCAATATTCACACGCTTTACACCGGGGAGCTGTTTTTT
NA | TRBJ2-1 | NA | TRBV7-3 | CASSLDPGPNNEQFF | TGTGCCAGCAGCCTAGACCCCGGCCCCAACAATGAGCAGTTCTTC
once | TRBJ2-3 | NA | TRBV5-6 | CASSLGLGARGTDTQYF | TGTGCCAGCAGCTTAGGATTGGGGGCTCGGGGCACAGATACGCAGTATTTT
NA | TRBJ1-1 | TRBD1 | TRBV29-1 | CSAGTGGTEAFF | TGCAGCGCTGGGACAGGAGGGACCGAAGCTTTCTTT
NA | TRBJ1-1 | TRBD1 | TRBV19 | CASSPSRDRGPFF | TGTGCCAGTAGTCCCTCGCGGGACAGGGGGCCTTTCTTT
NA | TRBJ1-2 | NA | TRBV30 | CAWRQHTIYGYTF | TGTGCCTGGAGGCAGCATACTATCTATGGCTACACCTTC
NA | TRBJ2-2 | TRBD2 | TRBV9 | CASSAGTSGTGELFF | TGTGCCAGCAGCGCCGGGACTAGCGGAACCGGGGAGCTGTTTTTT
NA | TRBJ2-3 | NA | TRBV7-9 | CASSSWEHTDTQYF | TGTGCCAGCAGCTCCTGGGAGCACACAGATACGCAGTATTTT
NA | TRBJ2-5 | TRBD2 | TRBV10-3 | CAISDLGGRKETQYF | TGTGCCATCAGCGATTTGGGAGGGAGGAAAGAGACCCAGTACTTC
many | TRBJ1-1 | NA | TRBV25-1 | CASSEFSNVAVEAFF | TGTGCCAGCAGTGAATTCAGTAATGTGGCGGTCGAAGCTTTCTTT
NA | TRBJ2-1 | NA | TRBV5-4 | CASSRGWTINNEQFF | TGTGCCAGCAGCCGCGGTTGGACTATCAACAATGAGCAGTTCTTC
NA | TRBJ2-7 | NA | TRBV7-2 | CASSTRQRSYEQYF | TGTGCCAGCAGCACTCGACAGCGTTCCTACGAGCAGTACTTC
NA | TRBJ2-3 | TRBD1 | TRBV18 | CASSPPDRGTADTQYF | TGTGCCAGCTCACCACCGGACAGGGGTACGGCAGATACGCAGTATTTT
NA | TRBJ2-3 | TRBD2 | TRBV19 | CASSIGLATDTQYF | TGTGCCAGTAGTATAGGACTAGCGACAGATACGCAGTATTTT
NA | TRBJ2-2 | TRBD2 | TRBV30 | CAWRPGLGVGELFF | TGTGCCTGGAGGCCGGGACTAGGGGTCGGGGAGCTGTTTTTT
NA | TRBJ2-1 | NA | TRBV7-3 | CASSLTGGNEQFF | TGTGCCAGCAGCTTAACTGGCGGCAATGAGCAGTTCTTC
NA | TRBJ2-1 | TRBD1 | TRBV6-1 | CASSGLGTGGSYNEQFF | TGTGCCAGCAGTGGCCTTGGGACAGGGGGCTCCTACAATGAGCAGTTCTTC
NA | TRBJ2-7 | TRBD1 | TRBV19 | CASSRDRGYEQYF | TGTGCCAGTAGTAGGGACAGGGGCTACGAGCAGTACTTC
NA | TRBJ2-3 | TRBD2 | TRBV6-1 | CASKSLAAFTDTQYF | TGTGCCAGCAAGAGTCTAGCGGCCTTCACAGATACGCAGTATTTT
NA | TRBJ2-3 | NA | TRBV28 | CASSLGGNTQYF | TGTGCCAGCAGTTTAGGGGGGAATACGCAGTATTTT
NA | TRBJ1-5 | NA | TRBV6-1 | CASSVGGQPQHF | TGTGCCAGCAGTGTAGGGGGTCAGCCCCAGCATTTT
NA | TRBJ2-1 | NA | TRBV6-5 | CATLSTGRYNEQFF | TGTGCCACCCTAAGTACGGGGAGATACAATGAGCAGTTCTTC
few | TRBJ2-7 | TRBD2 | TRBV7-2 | CASSQASGRSEQYF | TGTGCCAGCAGCCAAGCTAGCGGGAGAAGTGAGCAGTACTTC
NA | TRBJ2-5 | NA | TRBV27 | CASSFNRGVGETQYF | TGTGCCAGCAGTTTCAATCGGGGAGTCGGAGAGACCCAGTACTTC
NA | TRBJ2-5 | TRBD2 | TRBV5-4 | CASRSGTSGKEGTQYF | TGTGCCAGCAGAAGCGGGACTAGCGGGAAGGAAGGGACCCAGTACTTC
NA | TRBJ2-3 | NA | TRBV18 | CASSPLSARTDTQYF | TGTGCCAGCTCACCACTTTCTGCGCGAACAGATACGCAGTATTTT
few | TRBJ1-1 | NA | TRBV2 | CASRQLNTEAFF | TGTGCCAGCAGACAGCTGAACACTGAAGCTTTCTTT
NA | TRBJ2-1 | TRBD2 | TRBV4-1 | CASSQEGSGRSSVYYNEQFF | TGCGCCAGCAGCCAAGAAGGTAGCGGGAGATCCTCAGTATACTACAATGAGCAGTTCTTC
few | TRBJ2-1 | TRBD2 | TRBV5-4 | CASSLPGAGGYNEQFF | TGTGCCAGCAGCTTGCCGGGAGCGGGAGGATACAATGAGCAGTTCTTC
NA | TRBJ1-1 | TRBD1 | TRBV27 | CASSSRQGGTTEAFF | TGTGCCAGCAGTTCGAGACAGGGGGGGACCACTGAAGCTTTCTTT
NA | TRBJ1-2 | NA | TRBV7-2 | CASSLSLGAGEGGYTF | TGTGCCAGCAGCTTATCCTTGGGGGCAGGGGAAGGTGGCTACACCTTC
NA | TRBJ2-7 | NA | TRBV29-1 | CSAQGQGPYEQYF | TGCAGCGCTCAGGGGCAGGGGCCCTACGAGCAGTACTTC
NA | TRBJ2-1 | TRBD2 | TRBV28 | CASSLYGLLAGAGEQFF | TGTGCCAGCAGTTTATATGGTCTCCTAGCGGGAGCTGGTGAGCAGTTCTTC
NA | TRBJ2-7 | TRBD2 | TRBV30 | CAWSVGTSSMDEQYF | TGTGCCTGGAGTGTAGGGACTAGCTCTATGGACGAGCAGTACTTC
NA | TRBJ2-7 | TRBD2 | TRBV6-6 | CASSYGEGTHEQYF | TGTGCCAGCAGTTACGGGGAGGGGACCCACGAGCAGTACTTC
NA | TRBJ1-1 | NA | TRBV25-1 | CASSEFGASDTEAFF | TGTGCCAGCAGTGAATTTGGGGCGTCGGACACTGAAGCTTTCTTT
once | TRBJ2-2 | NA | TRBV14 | CASSQQGYTGELFF | TGTGCCAGCAGCCAACAGGGGTACACCGGGGAGCTGTTTTTT
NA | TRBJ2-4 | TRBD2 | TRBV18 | CASSYTSGSEAAKNIQYF | TGTGCCAGCTCCTACACAAGCGGGAGCGAGGCGGCCAAAAACATTCAGTACTTC
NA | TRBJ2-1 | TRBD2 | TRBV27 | CASSTPTSWGLNEQFF | TGTGCCAGCAGTACCCCGACTAGCTGGGGACTGAATGAGCAGTTCTTC
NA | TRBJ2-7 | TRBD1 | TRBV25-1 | CASSEYPTGPSYEQYF | TGTGCCAGCAGTGAATACCCGACAGGGCCCTCCTACGAGCAGTACTTC
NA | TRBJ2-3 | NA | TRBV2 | CASLQGSGADTQYF | TGTGCCAGCCTTCAGGGTAGCGGTGCAGATACGCAGTATTTT
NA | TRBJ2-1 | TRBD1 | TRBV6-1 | CASRPTGPNEQFF | TGTGCCAGCAGACCGACAGGGCCCAATGAGCAGTTCTTC
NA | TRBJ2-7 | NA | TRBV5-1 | CASSLAPGEPYEQYF | TGCGCCAGCAGCTTGGCCCCCGGTGAGCCCTACGAGCAGTACTTC